These 21 T cell receptor beta chains were sequenced from one sample in a study of T cell responses to AZD1222 COVID-19 vaccine. Method: immunoSEQ multiplex PCR; TCRdb's copy keeps in-frame clones and lacks some. The repertoire holds 110,000 to 150,000 clones, roughly 93% seen once, with approximately 12% in the top ten. The material sequenced was peripheral blood, taken after recovery from COVID-19. These TCRs come from an adult who had recovered from COVID-19.

V is TRBV27 and J is TRBJ1-1, with TRBD1 as a possible D gene (6 bases). Germline V CDR1 and CDR2: MNHEY, SMNVEV (reference sequence). The CDR3 has 15 amino acids. V was cut by 4 bases and J by 2 bases, with 14 bases left in between. CDR3 sequence: CASSSLIGTNTEAFF. In DNA, the CDR3 is TGTGCCAGCAGTTCACTCATCGGGACAAACACTGAAGCTTTCTTT.

This chain links TRBV29-1 with TRBJ2-7; 7 bases map to TRBD1. The CDR3 runs 14 residues. The V gene's germline CDR1 is SQVTM and CDR2 ANQGSEA. The J segment lost 7 bases and the V segment lost 0 bases, leaving 9 bases of the junction unmatched. CDR3 nucleotide sequence: TGCAGCGTTGAAGATCCTGGACAGGCCACGGAGCAGTACTTC. Its protein product is CSVEDPGQATEQYF.

This clone was seen just once. This sequence joins TRBV9 and TRBJ1-5; D gene unclear. Germline V gene lookup returns CDR1 SGDLS and CDR2 YYNGEE. The CDR3 is made up of 9 amino acids. V lost 6 bases and J 15 bases, leaving 10 bases between the germline ends. This chain's CDR3 is CASTREGHF. The CDR3 DNA follows: TGTGCCAGCACTCGCGAGGGGCATTTT.

The rearrangement joins TRBV19 to TRBJ1-1; D is perhaps TRBD1 (5 bases). The V gene lost 4 bases and the J gene lost 2 bases, with 17 bases spanning the gap. The CDR3 loop spans 16 amino acids. Germline V gene sequence: CDR1 LNHDA, CDR2 SQIVND (reference sequence). CDR3 sequence reads: CASSTSGGLKNTEAFF. For the CDR3, the DNA is TGTGCCAGTAGTACATCCGGGGGTCTTAAAAACACTGAAGCTTTCTTT.

The chain couples TRBV13 to TRBJ2-3, with 11 bases fitting TRBD2. CDR1 PRHDT and CDR2 FYEKMQ come from the germline V gene (reference sequence). CDR3 length: 15 residues. After removal of 4 bases from V and 6 bases from J, the junction contained 6 bases not matched to a gene. CDR3 nucleotide sequence: TGTGCCAGCAGCTCTAGCGGGAGGACCCCGGATACGCAGTATTTT. This encodes CASSSSGRTPDTQYF.

This rearrangement joins TRBV20-1 to TRBJ2-2, with D possibly matching TRBD2 (5 bases). CDR1 and CDR2 from the germline V gene are DFQATT and SNEGSKA (reference sequence). Trimming cost V 6 bases and J 6 bases, with 8 bases left between them. The CDR3 is 11 residues long. The CDR3 region is CSARAPGELFF. CDR3 in DNA: TGCAGTGCGAGGGCTCCCGGGGAGCTGTTTTTT.

The genes are TRBV15 and TRBJ2-2; D gene uncertain. Germline-derived CDR1 and CDR2 are LNHNV and YYDKDF (reference sequence). This CDR3 is built from 13 residues. V gave up 5 bases and J gave up 6 bases, with 10 bases separating them. The CDR3 sequence: CATSGREAGELFF. DNA for the CDR3: TGTGCCACCAGCGGCCGAGAGGCCGGGGAGCTGTTTTTT.

The chain uses TRBV24-1 and TRBJ1-1; weak D call: TRBD1 (6 bases). CDR3 size: 13 residues. V lost 8 bases and J lost 0, with 9 bases in between. Looked up from germline, CDR1 is KGHDR and CDR2 is SFDVKD. The CDR3 coding sequence is TGTGCCACCAAGGGGGGATTGAACACTGAAGCTTTCTTT. It is translated as CATKGGLNTEAFF.

The chain carries TRBV5-1 and TRBJ2-1, with 9 nucleotides matching TRBD1. The CDR3 loop spans 15 amino acids. The germline gives CDR1 SGHRS, CDR2 YFSETQ. Unmatched junction bases numbered 5, after V lost 0 bases and J lost 7 bases. The CDR3 sequence is CASSLGDRAINEQFF. The CDR3 DNA is TGCGCCAGCAGCTTGGGGGACAGGGCTATTAATGAGCAGTTCTTC.

This clone appeared once. The chain couples TRBV19 to TRBJ1-3, with TRBD1 as a possible D gene (6 bases). V was trimmed by 3 bases and J by 2 bases, leaving 11 bases between them. The CDR3 covers 15 residues. The V gene's germline CDR1 is LNHDA and CDR2 SQIVND (reference sequence). CDR3 amino acids: CASSIGRGTGNTIYF. The CDR3 nucleotides read TGTGCCAGTAGTATTGGCAGGGGAACTGGAAACACCATATATTTT.

The gene calls are TRBV27 and TRBJ1-6; 7 bases are a match to TRBD1. J lost 6 bases, V lost 5 bases, and 7 bases had no gene match. Per germline, CDR1 MNHEY and CDR2 SMNVEV (reference sequence). The CDR3 covers 15 residues. The CDR3 sequence is CASSNRDSTNSPLHF. The DNA for the CDR3 is TGTGCCAGCAGTAACCGGGACAGCACTAATTCACCCCTCCACTTT.

V gene TRBV27 combines with J gene TRBJ2-2, with D uncertain. The CDR3 totals 15 residues. Germline-derived CDR1 and CDR2 are MNHEY and SMNVEV (reference sequence). With 2 bases removed from V and 4 bases from J, the gap between germline ends came to 11 bases. The CDR3 nucleotides are TGTGCCAGCAGTTTAGGCGTACCGGGCACCGGGGAGCTGTTTTTT. Its translation is CASSLGVPGTGELFF.

The J gene is TRBJ1-2, the V gene TRBV15; 9 bases match TRBD1. Germline V lookup: CDR1 LNHNV, CDR2 YYDKDF (reference sequence). J was trimmed by 4 bases and V by 0 bases; bases with no gene match: 0. The CDR3 has 14 residues. CDR3 nucleotides: TGTGCCACCAGCAGAGAGGACAGGGGCTATGGCTACACCTTC. It encodes CATSREDRGYGYTF. The complete variable domain, with remaining parts taken from reference TRBV15 and TRBJ1-2, reads DAMVIQNPRYQVTQFGKPVTLSCSQTLNHNVMYWYQQKSSQAPKLLFHYYDKDFNNEADTPDNFQSRRPNTSFCFLDIRSPGLGDTAMYLCATSREDRGYGYTFGSGTRLTVV.

This chain connects TRBV7-9 to TRBJ2-1; 7 bases agree with TRBD1. Germline values: CDR1 SEHNR, CDR2 FQNEAQ (reference sequence). This CDR3 has 16 residues. V lost 6 bases to trimming and J lost 2 bases; unmatched junction nucleotides: 10. CDR3 nucleotide sequence: TGTGCCAGCAGTCCAATCCGACAGGGAGCCTACAATGAGCAGTTCTTC. It yields the protein CASSPIRQGAYNEQFF.

As DNA, the CDR3 is TGTGCCTGGAGTGTACAGGGAAGGAAACTGTTTTTT. Amino acids: CAWSVQGRKLFF. The V gene is TRBV30, the J gene TRBJ1-4, with D perhaps matching TRBD1 (6 bases). Trimming cost V 0 bases and J 11 bases, with 10 bases left between them. The V gene's germline CDR1 is GTSNPN and CDR2 SVGIG (reference sequence). The CDR3 is 12 amino acids.

The chain recombines TRBV4-1 with TRBJ1-2; possible D gene TRBD1, 6 bases. CDR1 is MGHRA, CDR2 YSYEKL, per germline. The CDR3 has 15 amino acids. V lost 8 bases and J lost 4, with 20 bases in between. In DNA, the CDR3 is TGCGCCAGCGCCGCACCGTCAAGGGGGGTCTATGGCTACACCTTC. This sequence encodes CASAAPSRGVYGYTF.

The CDR3 bases are TGTGCCAGCAGTTGGGGACTAGCGGGGGAGCAGTACTTC. Encoded protein: CASSWGLAGEQYF. The J gene is TRBJ2-7, the V gene TRBV6-5; 13 nucleotides match TRBD2. The V gene's germline CDR1 is MNHEY and CDR2 SVGAGI. This CDR3 region has 13 residues. V shed 4 bases and J 7 bases; nucleotides not matched to a gene: 1.

This clone was counted between two and nine times. This chain connects TRBV28 to TRBJ1-1, with D possibly being TRBD1 (6 bases). Germline-derived CDR1 and CDR2 are MDHEN and SYDVKM. V was cut by 8 bases and J by 5 bases, with 21 bases left in between. The CDR3 is made up of 15 amino acids. The CDR3, as DNA: TGTGCCAGCGAGGGGGGGTCCGTGTCGCGTACTGAAGCTTTCTTT. It encodes CASEGGSVSRTEAFF. The full variable domain, rest sourced from reference TRBV28 and TRBJ1-1, is DVKVTQSSRYLVKRTGEKVFLECVQDMDHENMFWYRQDPGLGLRLIYFSYDVKMKEKGDIPEGYSVSREKKERFSLILESASTNQTSMYLCASEGGSVSRTEAFFGQGTRLTVV.

The chain has TRBV5-5 and TRBJ2-7; 10 bases line up with TRBD2. Germline V CDR1 and CDR2: SGHKS, YYEKEE (reference sequence). The V segment lost 2 bases and the J segment 7 bases; nucleotides outside the gene matches: 12. The CDR3 is made up of 16 amino acids. The CDR3 region is CASSFGSGTSVGEQYF. In nucleotides, the CDR3 is TGTGCCAGCAGCTTCGGATCAGGGACTAGCGTGGGAGAGCAGTACTTC.

The genes are TRBV30 and TRBJ2-5; D possibly uses TRBD1 or TRBD2 (6 bases each). Germline CDR1 reads GTSNPN; CDR2 reads SVGIG (reference sequence). This CDR3 is built from 12 residues. Trimming stripped 7 bases from V and 5 bases from J, with 14 bases between. In DNA form, the CDR3 reads TGTGCCTCAGACGGAGGGGGGGAGACCCAGTACTTC. Its translation is CASDGGGETQYF. The full variable domain, completed using reference TRBV30 and TRBJ2-5, is SQTIHQWPATLVQPVGSPLSLECTVEGTSNPNLYWYRQAAGRGLQLLFYSVGIGQISSEVPQNLSASRPQDRQFILSSKKLLLSDSGFYLCASDGGGETQYFGPGTRLLVL.

The V gene is TRBV28, the J gene TRBJ2-7, with D perhaps matching TRBD1 (5 bases). This CDR3 is 14 amino acids long. Germline V gene data show CDR1 as MDHEN and CDR2 as SYDVKM. The V end was cut by 6 bases, the J end by 0 bases, with 12 bases between. The CDR3 reads CASSSLDTSYEQYF. The CDR3 DNA follows: TGTGCCAGCAGCTCATTGGACACCTCCTACGAGCAGTACTTC.